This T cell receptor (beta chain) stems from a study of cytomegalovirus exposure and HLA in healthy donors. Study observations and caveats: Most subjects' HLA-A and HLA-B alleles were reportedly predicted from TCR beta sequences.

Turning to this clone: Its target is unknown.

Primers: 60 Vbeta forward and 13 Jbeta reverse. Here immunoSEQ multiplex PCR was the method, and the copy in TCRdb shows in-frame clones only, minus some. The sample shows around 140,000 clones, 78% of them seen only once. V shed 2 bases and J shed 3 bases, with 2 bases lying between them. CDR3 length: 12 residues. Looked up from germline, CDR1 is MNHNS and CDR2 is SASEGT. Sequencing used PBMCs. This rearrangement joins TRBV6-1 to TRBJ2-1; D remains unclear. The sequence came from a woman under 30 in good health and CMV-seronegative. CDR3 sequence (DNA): TGTGCCAGCAGTGAACTCTACAATGAGCAGTTCTTC. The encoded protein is CASSELYNEQFF.